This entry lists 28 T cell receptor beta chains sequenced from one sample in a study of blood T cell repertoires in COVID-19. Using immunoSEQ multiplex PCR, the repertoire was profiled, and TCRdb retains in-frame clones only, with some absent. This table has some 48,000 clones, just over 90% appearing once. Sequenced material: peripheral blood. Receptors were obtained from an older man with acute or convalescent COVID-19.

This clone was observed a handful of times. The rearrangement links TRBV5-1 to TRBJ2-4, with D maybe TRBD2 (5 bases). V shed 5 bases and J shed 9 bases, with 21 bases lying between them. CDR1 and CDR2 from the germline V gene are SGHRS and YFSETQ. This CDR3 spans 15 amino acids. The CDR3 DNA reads TGCGCCAGCAGTCTGGAATCGGTAGGTGGAGGCATTCAGTACTTC. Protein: CASSLESVGGGIQYF.

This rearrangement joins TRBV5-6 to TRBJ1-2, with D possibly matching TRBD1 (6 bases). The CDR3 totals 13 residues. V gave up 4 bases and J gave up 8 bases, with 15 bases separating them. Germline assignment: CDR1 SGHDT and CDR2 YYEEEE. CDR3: CASSRTEPAGYTF. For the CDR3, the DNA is TGTGCCAGCAGCCGGACAGAGCCGGCGGGCTACACCTTC.

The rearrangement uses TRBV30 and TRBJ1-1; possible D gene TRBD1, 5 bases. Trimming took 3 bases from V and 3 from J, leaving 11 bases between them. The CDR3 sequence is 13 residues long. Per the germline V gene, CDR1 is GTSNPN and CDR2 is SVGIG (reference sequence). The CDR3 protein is CAWRGQGHTEAFF. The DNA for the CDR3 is TGTGCCTGGAGGGGTCAGGGTCACACTGAAGCTTTCTTT.

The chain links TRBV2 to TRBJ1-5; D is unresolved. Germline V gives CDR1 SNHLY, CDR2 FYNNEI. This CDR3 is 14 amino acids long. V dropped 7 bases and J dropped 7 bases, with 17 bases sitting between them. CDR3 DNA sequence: TGTGCCAGCACCCGGGGAGGGTCTGGCCAGCCCCAGCATTTT. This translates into CASTRGGSGQPQHF.

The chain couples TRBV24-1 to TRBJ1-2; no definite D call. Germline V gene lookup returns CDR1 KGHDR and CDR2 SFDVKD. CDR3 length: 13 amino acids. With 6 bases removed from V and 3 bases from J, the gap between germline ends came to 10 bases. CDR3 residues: CATSRGKDYGYTF. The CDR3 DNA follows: TGTGCCACCAGTCGGGGAAAAGACTATGGCTACACCTTC.

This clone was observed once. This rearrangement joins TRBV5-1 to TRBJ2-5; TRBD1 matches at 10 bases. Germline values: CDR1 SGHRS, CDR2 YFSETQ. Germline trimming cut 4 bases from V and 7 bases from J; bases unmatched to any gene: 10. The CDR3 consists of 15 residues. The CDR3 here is CASSQDRTGGMTQYF. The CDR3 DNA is TGCGCCAGCAGCCAGGATCGGACAGGGGGAATGACCCAGTACTTC. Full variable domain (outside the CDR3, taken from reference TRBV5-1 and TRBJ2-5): KAGVTQTPRYLIKTRGQQVTLSCSPISGHRSVSWYQQTPGQGLQFLFEYFSETQRNKGNFPGRFSGRQFSNSRSEMNVSTLELGDSALYLCASSQDRTGGMTQYFGPGTRLLVL.

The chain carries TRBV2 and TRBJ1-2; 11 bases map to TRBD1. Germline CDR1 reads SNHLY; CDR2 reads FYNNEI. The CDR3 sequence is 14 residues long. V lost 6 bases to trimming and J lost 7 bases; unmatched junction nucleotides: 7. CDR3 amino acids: CASRATGTGGGYTF. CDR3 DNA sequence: TGTGCCAGCAGAGCAACCGGGACAGGGGGTGGCTACACCTTC.

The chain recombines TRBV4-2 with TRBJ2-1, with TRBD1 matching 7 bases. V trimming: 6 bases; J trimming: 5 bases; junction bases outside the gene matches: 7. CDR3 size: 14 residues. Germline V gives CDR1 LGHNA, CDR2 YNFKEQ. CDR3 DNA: TGTGCCAGCAGAACCGGACAGGCTAACAATGAGCAGTTCTTC. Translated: CASRTGQANNEQFF.

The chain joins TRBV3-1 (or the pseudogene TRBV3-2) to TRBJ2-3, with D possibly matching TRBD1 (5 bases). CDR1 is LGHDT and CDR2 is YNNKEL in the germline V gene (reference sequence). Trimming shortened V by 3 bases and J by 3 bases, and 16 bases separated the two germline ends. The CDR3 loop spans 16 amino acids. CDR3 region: CASSQTDTAATDTQYF. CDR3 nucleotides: TGTGCCAGCAGCCAGACGGACACCGCGGCTACAGATACGCAGTATTTT.

For the CDR3, the DNA is TGTGCCAGCAGCCCTTCCCGGGACAGTCTTCAAGCTTTCTTT. This encodes CASSPSRDSLQAFF. V is TRBV11-1 and J is TRBJ1-1; 7 nucleotides agree with TRBD1. The CDR3 runs to 14 residues. The V gene end was trimmed by 5 bases and the J gene end by 9 bases; junction bases not matched to a gene: 12. The germline V gene encodes CDR1 SGHAT and CDR2 FQDESV (reference sequence).

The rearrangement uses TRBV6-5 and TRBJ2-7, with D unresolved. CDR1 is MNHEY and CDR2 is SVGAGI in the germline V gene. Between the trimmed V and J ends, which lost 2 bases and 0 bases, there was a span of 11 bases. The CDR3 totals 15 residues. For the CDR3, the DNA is TGTGCCAGCAGTTACATCCAGGCGAGCTCCTACGAGCAGTACTTC. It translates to CASSYIQASSYEQYF.

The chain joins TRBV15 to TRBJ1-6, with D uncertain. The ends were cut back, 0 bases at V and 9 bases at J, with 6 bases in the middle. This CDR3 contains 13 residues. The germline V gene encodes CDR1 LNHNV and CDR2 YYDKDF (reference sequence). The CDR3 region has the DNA TGTGCCACCAGCAGAGATATGCGTTCACCCCTCCACTTT. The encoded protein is CATSRDMRSPLHF.

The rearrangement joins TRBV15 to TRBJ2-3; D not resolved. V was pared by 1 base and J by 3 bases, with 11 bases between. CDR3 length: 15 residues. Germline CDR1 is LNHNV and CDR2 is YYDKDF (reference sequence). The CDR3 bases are TGTGCCACCAGCAGAGGTGTTCCCGGTACAGATACGCAGTATTTT. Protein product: CATSRGVPGTDTQYF.

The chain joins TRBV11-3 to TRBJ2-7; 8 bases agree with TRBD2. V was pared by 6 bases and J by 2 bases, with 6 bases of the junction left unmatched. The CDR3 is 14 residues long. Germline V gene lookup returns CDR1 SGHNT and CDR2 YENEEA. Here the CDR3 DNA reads TGTGCCAGCAGTAAAAGCGGGGGTCCCTACGAGCAGTACTTC. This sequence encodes CASSKSGGPYEQYF. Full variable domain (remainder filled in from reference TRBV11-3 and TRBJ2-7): EAGVVQSPRYKIIEKKQPVAFWCNPISGHNTLYWYLQNLGQGPELLIRYENEEAVDDSQLPKDRFSAERLKGVDSTLKIQPAELGDSAVYLCASSKSGGPYEQYFGPGTRLTVT.

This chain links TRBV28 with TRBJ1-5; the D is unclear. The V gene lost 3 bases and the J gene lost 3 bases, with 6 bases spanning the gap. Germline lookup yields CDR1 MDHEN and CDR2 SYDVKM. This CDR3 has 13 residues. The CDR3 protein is CASSFQANQPQHF. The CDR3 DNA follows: TGTGCCAGCAGTTTTCAGGCCAATCAGCCCCAGCATTTT.

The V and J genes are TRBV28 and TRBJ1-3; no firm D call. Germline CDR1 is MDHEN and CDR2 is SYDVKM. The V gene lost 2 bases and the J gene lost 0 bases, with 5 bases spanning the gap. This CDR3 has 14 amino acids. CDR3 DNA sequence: TGTGCCAGCAGTTTACGTAGCTCTGGAAACACCATATATTTT. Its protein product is CASSLRSSGNTIYF.

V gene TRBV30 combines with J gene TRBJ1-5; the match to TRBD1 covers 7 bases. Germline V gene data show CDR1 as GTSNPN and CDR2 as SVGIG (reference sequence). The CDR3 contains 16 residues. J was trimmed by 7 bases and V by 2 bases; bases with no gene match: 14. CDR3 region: CAWSSIQGMVGQPQHF. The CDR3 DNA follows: TGTGCCTGGAGTTCCATACAGGGGATGGTTGGGCAGCCCCAGCATTTT.

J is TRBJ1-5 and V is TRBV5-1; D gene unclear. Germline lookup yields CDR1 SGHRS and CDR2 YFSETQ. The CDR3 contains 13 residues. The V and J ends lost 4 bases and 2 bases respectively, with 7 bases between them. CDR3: CASSPLGNQPQHF. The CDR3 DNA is TGCGCCAGCAGCCCCCTTGGCAATCAGCCCCAGCATTTT.

In DNA form, the CDR3 reads TGTGCCAGCAGTTTATCACTAGCGGGGGCCTACGAGCAGTACTTC. Translated, it gives CASSLSLAGAYEQYF. The chain uses TRBV27 and TRBJ2-7; TRBD2 matches 11 bases. The germline V gene encodes CDR1 MNHEY and CDR2 SMNVEV (reference sequence). Trimming took 0 bases from V and 2 from J; bases not matched to a gene: 0. The CDR3 runs to 15 residues.

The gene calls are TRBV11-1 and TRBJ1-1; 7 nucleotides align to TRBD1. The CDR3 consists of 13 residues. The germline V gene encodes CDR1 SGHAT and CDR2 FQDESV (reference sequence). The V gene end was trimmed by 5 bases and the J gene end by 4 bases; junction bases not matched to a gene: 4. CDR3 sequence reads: CASSTQGGTEAFF. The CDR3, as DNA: TGTGCCAGCAGCACCCAGGGGGGCACTGAAGCTTTCTTT.

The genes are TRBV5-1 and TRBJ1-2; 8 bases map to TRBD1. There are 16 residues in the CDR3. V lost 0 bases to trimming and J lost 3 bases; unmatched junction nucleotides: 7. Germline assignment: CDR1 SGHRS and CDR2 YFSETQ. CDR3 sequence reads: CASSLGDLDRDYGYTF. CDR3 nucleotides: TGCGCCAGCAGCTTGGGGGACCTGGACAGGGACTATGGCTACACCTTC.

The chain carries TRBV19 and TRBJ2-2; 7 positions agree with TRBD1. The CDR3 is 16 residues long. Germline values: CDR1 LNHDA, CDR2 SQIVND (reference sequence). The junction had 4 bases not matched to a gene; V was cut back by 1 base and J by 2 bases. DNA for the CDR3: TGTGCCAGTAGTATAGGAAGACAGGGAAACACCGGGGAGCTGTTTTTT. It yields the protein CASSIGRQGNTGELFF.

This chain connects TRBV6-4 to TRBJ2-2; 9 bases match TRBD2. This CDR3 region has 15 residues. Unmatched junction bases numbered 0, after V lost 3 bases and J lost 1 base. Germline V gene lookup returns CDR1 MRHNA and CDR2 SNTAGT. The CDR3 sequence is CASSELAGNTGELFF. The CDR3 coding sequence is TGTGCCAGCAGTGAACTAGCGGGGAACACCGGGGAGCTGTTTTTT.

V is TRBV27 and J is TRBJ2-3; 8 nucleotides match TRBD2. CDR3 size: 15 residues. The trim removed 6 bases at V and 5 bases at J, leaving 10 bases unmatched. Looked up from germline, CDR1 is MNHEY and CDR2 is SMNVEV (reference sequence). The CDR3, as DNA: TGTGCCAGCAGGAAGACGGGGGGGTCGAAAGATACGCAGTATTTT. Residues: CASRKTGGSKDTQYF.

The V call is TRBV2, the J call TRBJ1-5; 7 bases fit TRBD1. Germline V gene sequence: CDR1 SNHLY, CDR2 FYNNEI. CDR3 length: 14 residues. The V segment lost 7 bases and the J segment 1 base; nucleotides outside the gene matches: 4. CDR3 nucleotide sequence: TGTGCCAGCACCGCAGGGGGAAGCAATCAGCCCCAGCATTTT. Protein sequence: CASTAGGSNQPQHF.

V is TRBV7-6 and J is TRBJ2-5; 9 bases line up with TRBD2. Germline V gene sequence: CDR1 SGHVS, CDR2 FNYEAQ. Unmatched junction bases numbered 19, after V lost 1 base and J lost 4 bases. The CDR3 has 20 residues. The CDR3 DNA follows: TGTGCCAGCAGCTTAGACGTTTGGCGGGGGGGCGGGTCCCTAGGAGAGACCCAGTACTTC. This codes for CASSLDVWRGGGSLGETQYF.

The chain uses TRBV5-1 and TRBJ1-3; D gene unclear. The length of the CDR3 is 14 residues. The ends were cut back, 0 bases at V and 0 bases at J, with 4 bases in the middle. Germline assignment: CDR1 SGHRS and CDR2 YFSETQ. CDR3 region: CASSLANSGNTIYF. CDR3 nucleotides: TGCGCCAGCAGCTTGGCTAACTCTGGAAACACCATATATTTT.

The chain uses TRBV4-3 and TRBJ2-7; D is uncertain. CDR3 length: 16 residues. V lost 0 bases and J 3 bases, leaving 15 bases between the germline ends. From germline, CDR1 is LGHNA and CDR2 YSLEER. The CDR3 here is CASSQDWQRWYYEQYF. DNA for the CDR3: TGCGCCAGCAGCCAAGATTGGCAGCGCTGGTACTACGAGCAGTACTTC.